The 10 T cell receptor beta chains below come from one sample, sequenced in a study of identical twins. TCRdb used MiXCR to reprocess the 5' RACE reads, holding one entry per CDR3 protein. The sample lists 700,000 or so distinct CDR3 sequences, over 8.5% occurring once. The data also belong to a second study, concerning yellow fever vaccine responses in identical twins.

The sample comprised PBMCs. The receptors here all came from a woman between 18 and 30 years old in good health.

This clonotype was found many times. The rearrangement joins TRBV7-2 to TRBJ2-7, with 11 bases matching TRBD1. This CDR3 contains 15 residues. The V segment lost 4 bases and the J segment 4 bases; nucleotides outside the gene matches: 6. CDR1 and CDR2 (germline): SGHTA, FQGNSA. CDR3: CASSSGGQGAYEQYF. The CDR3 DNA reads as TGTGCCAGCAGCTCGGGAGGACAGGGGGCGTACGAGCAGTACTTC.

This chain connects TRBV6-5 to TRBJ1-5; D unresolved. Germline CDR1 and CDR2: MNHEY and SVGAGI. The CDR3 sequence is 15 residues long. V lost 4 bases, J lost 3 bases, and 13 bases lay in between. The CDR3 is CASSSTPIPNQPQHF. DNA for the CDR3: TGTGCCAGCAGTTCGACACCCATCCCCAATCAGCCCCAGCATTTT.

This clonotype was recorded a few times. The J gene is TRBJ1-1, the V gene TRBV6-2 or TRBV6-3; 7 nucleotides line up with TRBD1. Per the germline V gene, CDR1 is MNHEY and CDR2 is SVGEGT. The length of the CDR3 is 18 residues. Losses at the gene ends were 9 bases for V and 4 bases for J; bases not matched to a gene: 23. The CDR3 DNA reads TGTGCCAGGACCAACGCCCATCCTGATTCAGGGGGTGCCACTGAAGCTTTCTTT. It encodes CARTNAHPDSGGATEAFF.

The chain couples TRBV4-1 to TRBJ2-7, with D maybe TRBD1 (6 bases). The V end was cut by 4 bases, the J end by 2 bases, with 12 bases between. The CDR3 is 14 amino acids. Germline values: CDR1 MGHRA, CDR2 YSYEKL. The CDR3 is CASSLRAGAYEQYF. The CDR3 nucleotides read TGCGCCAGCAGCCTTAGAGCAGGGGCCTACGAGCAGTACTTC.

This clonotype has more than one count but fewer than ten. The rearrangement uses TRBV28 and TRBJ1-5, with D unresolved. CDR3 length: 13 residues. The V end was cut by 4 bases, the J end by 5 bases, with 9 bases between. CDR1 is MDHEN, CDR2 SYDVKM, per germline. CDR3 amino acids: CASSSNTYQPQHF. The CDR3 DNA follows: TGTGCCAGCAGTTCTAATACCTATCAGCCCCAGCATTTT. Combining the CDR3 with reference TRBV28 and TRBJ1-5 gives the whole variable domain DVKVTQSSRYLVKRTGEKVFLECVQDMDHENMFWYRQDPGLGLRLIYFSYDVKMKEKGDIPEGYSVSREKKERFSLILESASTNQTSMYLCASSSNTYQPQHFGDGTRLSIL.

This clonotype was counted only a few times. The V and J genes are TRBV28 and TRBJ2-2; D is perhaps TRBD1 (5 bases). V lost 6 bases and J 4 bases, leaving 15 bases between the germline ends. CDR1 and CDR2 (germline): MDHEN, SYDVKM. There are 15 residues in the CDR3. CDR3 sequence: CASSPSGFGTGELFF. The CDR3 DNA follows: TGTGCCAGCAGCCCCTCAGGGTTCGGCACCGGGGAGCTGTTTTTT.

This clonotype was counted a few times. V gene TRBV6-4 combines with J gene TRBJ1-6; TRBD1 matches 8 bases. This CDR3 region has 15 residues. Trimming removed 5 bases from V and 6 bases from J; junction bases left unmatched: 6. The germline CDR1 and CDR2 sequences are MRHNA and SNTAGT. The CDR3 DNA sequence: TGTGCCAGCAGTCGAACAGGGGGAGGTAATTCACCCCTCCACTTT. Amino acid sequence: CASSRTGGGNSPLHF.

The chain is built from TRBV20-1 and TRBJ2-2, with 14 bases lining up with TRBD2. This CDR3 is built from 17 residues. Germline V gene lookup returns CDR1 DFQATT and CDR2 SNEGSKA (reference sequence). V shed 5 bases, J shed 2 bases, and the junction held 7 bases outside the gene matches. CDR3 loop: CSAFPGLAGENTGELFF. CDR3 nucleotides: TGCAGTGCTTTCCCGGGACTAGCGGGGGAAAACACCGGGGAGCTGTTTTTT.

At least ten counts were recorded for this clonotype. V gene TRBV7-2 combines with J gene TRBJ2-1; a weak D match, TRBD2 (5 bases). Trimming removed 2 bases at V and 7 bases at J, with 15 bases between. The CDR3 totals 15 residues. Germline CDR1 is SGHTA and CDR2 is FQGNSA. CDR3 in amino acids: CASSLSDYLTNEQFF. Here the CDR3 DNA reads TGTGCCAGCAGCTTAAGTGACTATCTTACAAATGAGCAGTTCTTC.

This clonotype has more than one count but fewer than ten. The V gene is TRBV11-2, the J gene TRBJ2-4; no reliable D call. The germline V gene has CDR1 SGHAT and CDR2 FQNNGV. CDR3 length: 15 amino acids. Trimming cost V 1 base and J 2 bases, with 9 bases left between them. The CDR3 DNA sequence: TGTGCCAGCAGCTTAGCACCAAGTACCAAAAACATTCAGTACTTC. It is translated as CASSLAPSTKNIQYF.